Presented here are 32 T cell receptor beta chains from one specimen sequenced in a study of T cell changes during pregnancy in multiple sclerosis. The data were produced by immunoSEQ multiplex PCR, yet TCRdb's version contains in-frame clones alone and is incomplete. The profile shows more than 55,000 clones, about nine tenths of them singletons. Source: peripheral blood, taken in the third trimester of pregnancy. Receptor source: a female donor in good health, enrolled as a control in a pregnancy study.

The chain combines TRBV7-9 with TRBJ1-5; D ambiguous. The CDR3 contains 14 residues. V was cut by 3 bases and J by 4 bases, with 10 bases left in between. From germline, CDR1 is SEHNR and CDR2 FQNEAQ (reference sequence). CDR3 DNA sequence: TGTGCCAGCAGCTTGCCGGGAATTAATCAGCCCCAGCATTTT. It yields the protein CASSLPGINQPQHF.

The rearrangement links TRBV2 to TRBJ1-3; 10 positions agree with TRBD1. CDR1 SNHLY and CDR2 FYNNEI come from the germline V gene. There are 18 residues in the CDR3. Trimming removed 3 bases from V and 4 bases from J; junction bases left unmatched: 12. CDR3 nucleotides: TGTGCCAGCAGTGAGGCGGGACAGGGGAATATAGGAGGAAACACCATATATTTT. This translates into CASSEAGQGNIGGNTIYF.

The chain recombines TRBV19 with TRBJ2-7; 8 bases match TRBD2. With V trimmed by 1 base and J by 7 bases, 9 bases remained unmatched. This CDR3 region has 15 residues. CDR1 is LNHDA and CDR2 is SQIVND in the germline V gene (reference sequence). The CDR3 protein is CASSIAAAGADEQYF. CDR3 nucleotide sequence: TGTGCCAGTAGTATAGCGGCAGCGGGAGCAGATGAGCAGTACTTC.

This chain links TRBV5-1 with TRBJ2-3; the match to TRBD2 covers 11 bases. The CDR3 totals 19 residues. V lost 4 bases, J lost 3 bases, and 16 bases stayed unmatched. Germline values: CDR1 SGHRS, CDR2 YFSETQ. CDR3 sequence: CASSPNLAGGAYATDTQYF. The DNA of the CDR3 is TGCGCCAGCAGCCCGAATTTAGCGGGGGGGGCGTATGCGACAGATACGCAGTATTTT. The full variable domain, its missing parts supplied by reference TRBV5-1 and TRBJ2-3, is KAGVTQTPRYLIKTRGQQVTLSCSPISGHRSVSWYQQTPGQGLQFLFEYFSETQRNKGNFPGRFSGRQFSNSRSEMNVSTLELGDSALYLCASSPNLAGGAYATDTQYFGPGTRLTVL.

The chain couples TRBV9 to TRBJ2-1; 10 nucleotides line up with TRBD2. The germline CDR1 and CDR2 sequences are SGDLS and YYNGEE. The V segment lost 0 bases and the J segment 3 bases; nucleotides outside the gene matches: 6. The CDR3 is made up of 17 amino acids. CDR3 bases: TGTGCCAGCAGCGTAGAACTAGCGGGATCCTTCTACAATGAGCAGTTCTTC. It is translated as CASSVELAGSFYNEQFF.

The rearrangement links TRBV2 to TRBJ1-2, with 10 bases lining up with TRBD1. V shed 10 bases, J shed 7 bases, and the junction held 6 bases outside the gene matches. Looked up from germline, CDR1 is SNHLY and CDR2 is FYNNEI. The CDR3 runs to 12 residues. CDR3 sequence: CATDGTGVGYTF. The CDR3 coding sequence is TGTGCCACCGACGGGACAGGGGTTGGCTACACCTTC.

The V call is TRBV5-1, the J call TRBJ1-4; D perhaps matches TRBD1 (5 bases). Per germline, CDR1 SGHRS and CDR2 YFSETQ. The CDR3 has 15 amino acids. The V and J ends lost 4 bases and 5 bases respectively, with 15 bases between them. This chain's CDR3 is CASSRGGSRNEKLFF. The CDR3 coding sequence is TGCGCCAGCAGCCGTGGGGGGAGTAGAAATGAAAAACTGTTTTTT.

V is TRBV7-9 and J is TRBJ2-7, with TRBD2 matching over 8 bases. The V and J ends lost 4 bases and 2 bases, in that order; junction bases with no gene match: 13. From germline, CDR1 is SEHNR and CDR2 FQNEAQ (reference sequence). This CDR3 is built from 17 residues. The CDR3 sequence is CASSSLNRLAGPYEQYF. The CDR3, as DNA: TGTGCCAGCAGCTCATTGAATCGGCTAGCGGGCCCCTACGAGCAGTACTTC. Based on the CDR3 plus reference TRBV7-9 and TRBJ2-7, the full variable domain is DTGVSQNPRHKITKRGQNVTFRCDPISEHNRLYWYRQTLGQGPEFLTYFQNEAQLEKSRLLSDRFSAERPKGSFSTLEIQRTEQGDSAMYLCASSSLNRLAGPYEQYFGPGTRLTVT.

This clone turned up a few times. The chain recombines TRBV27 with TRBJ2-7; D unresolved. The CDR3 totals 12 residues. CDR1 is MNHEY, CDR2 SMNVEV, per germline (reference sequence). V gave up 8 bases and J gave up 0 bases, with 8 bases separating them. CDR3 bases: TGTGCCAGCTTTTCCAGCTCCTACGAGCAGTACTTC. This encodes CASFSSSYEQYF.

The chain joins TRBV5-4 to TRBJ1-4; 10 nucleotides match TRBD1. Germline assignment: CDR1 SGHNT and CDR2 YYREEE (reference sequence). V shed 4 bases, J shed 8 bases, and the junction held 8 bases outside the gene matches. The CDR3 totals 15 residues. CDR3 sequence reads: CASSTHGQGGEKLFF. The CDR3 DNA is TGTGCCAGCAGCACTCATGGACAGGGGGGGGAAAAACTGTTTTTT. The complete variable domain, with remaining parts taken from reference TRBV5-4 and TRBJ1-4, reads ETGVTQSPTHLIKTRGQQVTLRCSSQSGHNTVSWYQQALGQGPQFIFQYYREEENGRGNFPPRFSGLQFPNYSSELNVNALELDDSALYLCASSTHGQGGEKLFFGSGTQLSVL.

This chain joins TRBV7-3 and TRBJ2-3; 12 bases line up with TRBD2. The CDR3 is 16 residues long. The germline CDR1 and CDR2 sequences are SGHTA and FQGTGA. The V and J ends lost 5 bases and 3 bases, in that order; junction bases with no gene match: 6. CDR3 coding DNA: TGTGCCAGCAGCCCGATGACTAGCGGGGGAACAGATACGCAGTATTTT. Its protein is CASSPMTSGGTDTQYF.

The J gene is TRBJ1-1, the V gene TRBV5-4; weak D call: TRBD1 (6 bases). V was cut by 0 bases and J by 6 bases, with 9 bases left in between. This CDR3 region has 13 residues. The germline V gene has CDR1 SGHNT and CDR2 YYREEE (reference sequence). CDR3 coding DNA: TGTGCCAGCAGCTTGGGTGGGGGCGCTGAAGCTTTCTTT. This sequence encodes CASSLGGGAEAFF.

The chain employs TRBV27 and TRBJ2-3, with 7 bases aligning to TRBD2. V was clipped by 3 bases and J by 5 bases; unmatched bases: 5. Germline loops: CDR1 MNHEY, CDR2 SMNVEV (reference sequence). The CDR3 is 14 residues long. The DNA for the CDR3 is TGTGCCAGCAGTTTGCCCAGGGAGGGAGATACGCAGTATTTT. Amino acids: CASSLPREGDTQYF.

V is TRBV28 and J is TRBJ2-3; the D gene is possibly TRBD2 (5 bases). Germline-derived CDR1 and CDR2 are MDHEN and SYDVKM. This CDR3 contains 14 residues. Trimming left V 5 bases short and J 8 bases short, with 17 bases between. The CDR3 region is CASSRLDGVVTQYF. CDR3 nucleotide sequence: TGTGCCAGCAGTCGCCTCGACGGGGTGGTTACGCAGTATTTT.

The V and J genes are TRBV6-6 and TRBJ1-4, with D unresolved. V was trimmed by 5 bases and J by 8 bases, leaving 15 bases between them. CDR1 and CDR2 from the germline V gene are MNHNY and SVGAGI (reference sequence). This CDR3 spans 14 amino acids. In DNA form, the CDR3 reads TGTGCCAGCAGTGACCCCGGGATCCGGGAAAAACTGTTTTTT. Protein: CASSDPGIREKLFF.

CDR3 amino acids: CASSSSQGFRSPLHF. The CDR3 bases are TGTGCCAGCAGCTCTTCACAGGGATTTAGGTCACCCCTCCACTTT. The rearrangement links TRBV7-9 to TRBJ1-6, with a possible D match to TRBD1 (6 bases). V dropped 4 bases and J dropped 10 bases, with 17 bases sitting between them. This CDR3 has 15 residues. Germline V gene lookup returns CDR1 SEHNR and CDR2 FQNEAQ (reference sequence).

This clone was seen just once. This sequence joins TRBV5-8 and TRBJ2-3, with 7 nucleotides matching TRBD1. Germline loops: CDR1 SGHTS, CDR2 YDEGEE. V was pared by 2 bases and J by 2 bases, with 8 bases of the junction left unmatched. This CDR3 has 16 amino acids. The CDR3 region is CASSLGGWTLTDTQYF. CDR3 DNA: TGTGCCAGCAGCTTAGGGGGCTGGACGCTCACAGATACGCAGTATTTT.

The gene calls are TRBV6-5 and TRBJ1-2, with D tentatively TRBD1 (5 bases). Trimming took 7 bases from V and 0 from J, leaving 15 bases between them. There are 15 residues in the CDR3. From germline, CDR1 is MNHEY and CDR2 SVGAGI. The CDR3 loop is CASTKTVSPNYGYTF. The CDR3 region has the DNA TGTGCCAGCACCAAGACAGTCTCCCCTAACTATGGCTACACCTTC.

This clone was seen just once. J is TRBJ1-1 and V is TRBV4-2, with D unclear. The germline V gene has CDR1 LGHNA and CDR2 YNFKEQ. The CDR3 is 15 residues long. Trimming stripped 0 bases from V and 0 bases from J, with 8 bases between. CDR3 sequence: CASSQELYMNTEAFF. The CDR3 nucleotides are TGTGCCAGCAGCCAAGAGCTGTACATGAACACTGAAGCTTTCTTT.

This chain joins TRBV28 and TRBJ2-5; TRBD1 agrees at 7 bases. CDR1 and CDR2 (germline): MDHEN, SYDVKM. The J segment lost 2 bases and the V segment lost 7 bases, leaving 13 bases of the junction unmatched. The CDR3 is made up of 16 amino acids. CDR3 loop: CASKEYEGAWQETQYF. CDR3 bases: TGTGCCAGCAAGGAATATGAGGGGGCTTGGCAAGAGACCCAGTACTTC.

The chain carries TRBV19 and TRBJ1-2; D remains ambiguous. The CDR3 totals 13 residues. Germline CDR1 and CDR2: LNHDA and SQIVND (reference sequence). V gave up 5 bases and J gave up 1 base, with 8 bases separating them. The CDR3 DNA follows: TGTGCCAGTAGTTGGAGCTTTAACTATGGCTACACCTTC. This gives the protein CASSWSFNYGYTF.

CDR3 coding DNA: TGTGCCATCCGAGCGGACAGGGGAGCGTCCGGGGAGCTGTTTTTT. This translates into CAIRADRGASGELFF. The chain joins TRBV10-3 to TRBJ2-2, with TRBD1 identical over 9 bases. The V gene's germline CDR1 is ENHRY and CDR2 SYGVKD. The CDR3 has 15 residues. V shed 8 bases and J 6 bases; nucleotides not matched to a gene: 10.

V gene TRBV7-2 combines with J gene TRBJ2-1, with 10 positions matching TRBD2. CDR1 is SGHTA, CDR2 FQGNSA, per germline. J was trimmed by 4 bases and V by 6 bases; bases with no gene match: 6. The CDR3 spans 15 residues. In nucleotides, the CDR3 is TGTGCCAGCAGTTATAGCGGGGGGCCTTACAATGAGCAGTTCTTC. It encodes CASSYSGGPYNEQFF.

J is TRBJ1-4 and V is TRBV6-5, with 7 bases lining up with TRBD1. V shed 7 bases and J 2 bases; nucleotides not matched to a gene: 1. Germline CDR1 reads MNHEY; CDR2 reads SVGAGI. This CDR3 is 13 amino acids long. CDR3 DNA: TGTGCCAGCAAGACAGGGACTAATGAAAAACTGTTTTTT. Translation: CASKTGTNEKLFF.

The chain is built from TRBV5-1 and TRBJ2-1; 9 bases are shared with TRBD2. V lost 4 bases and J lost 4; bases outside the gene matches: 9. The CDR3 contains 16 residues. Germline V gene sequence: CDR1 SGHRS, CDR2 YFSETQ. The CDR3 coding sequence is TGCGCCAGCAGCCTCGGGGGAAGCGGGGGGTACAATGAGCAGTTCTTC. It yields the protein CASSLGGSGGYNEQFF.

This clone was detected only once. The rearrangement joins TRBV7-6 to TRBJ2-7; D unresolved. V was shortened by 5 bases and J by 4 bases, with 24 bases between the two germline ends. Germline loops: CDR1 SGHVS, CDR2 FNYEAQ. This CDR3 is built from 17 residues. The DNA for the CDR3 is TGTGCCAGCAGCCTCCTAAGACCGGGTCCTTCGGTTTACGAGCAGTACTTC. This sequence encodes CASSLLRPGPSVYEQYF.

This sequence joins TRBV27 and TRBJ1-1; tentatively, D is TRBD1 (6 bases). CDR3 length: 14 amino acids. Germline V lookup: CDR1 MNHEY, CDR2 SMNVEV (reference sequence). V was pared by 2 bases and J by 6 bases, with 13 bases between. DNA for the CDR3: TGTGCCAGCAGTTTAGGACCACAGGGCCCTGAAGCTTTCTTT. Translating it yields CASSLGPQGPEAFF.

This clone was counted between two and nine times. The V and J genes are TRBV5-1 and TRBJ2-7; TRBD1 is a possible D gene (6 bases). Trimming cost V 4 bases and J 5 bases, with 16 bases left between them. Germline values: CDR1 SGHRS, CDR2 YFSETQ. The length of the CDR3 is 14 residues. The CDR3 region is CASSEATTGNEQYF. As DNA, the CDR3 is TGCGCCAGCAGCGAAGCTACCACAGGGAACGAGCAGTACTTC. Together with reference TRBV5-1 and TRBJ2-7, the CDR3 gives the full variable domain: KAGVTQTPRYLIKTRGQQVTLSCSPISGHRSVSWYQQTPGQGLQFLFEYFSETQRNKGNFPGRFSGRQFSNSRSEMNVSTLELGDSALYLCASSEATTGNEQYFGPGTRLTVT.

V gene TRBV27 combines with J gene TRBJ2-4, with D possibly matching TRBD1 (6 bases). The CDR3 length is 13 residues. Germline CDR1 reads MNHEY; CDR2 reads SMNVEV (reference sequence). Trimming pared 9 bases from V and 8 bases from J, leaving 17 bases between. CDR3 protein: CASRTGTRDIQYF. CDR3 in DNA: TGTGCCAGTAGAACAGGGACCAGGGACATTCAGTACTTC.

This chain connects TRBV20-1 to TRBJ1-1; D is ambiguous. CDR3 length: 11 amino acids. Germline V gives CDR1 DFQATT, CDR2 SNEGSKA (reference sequence). Deletions cut 6 bases from V and 6 bases from J, with 11 bases between. CDR3 coding DNA: TGCAGTGCCCCCCGGGGAGCTGAAGCTTTCTTT. Protein sequence: CSAPRGAEAFF.

This clone was detected once. This chain joins TRBV5-1 and TRBJ1-3; D is ambiguous. Germline V gene lookup returns CDR1 SGHRS and CDR2 YFSETQ. The V gene lost 3 bases and the J gene lost 3 bases, with 10 bases spanning the gap. This CDR3 is built from 14 residues. The CDR3 region is CASSSEGGGNTIYF. CDR3 bases: TGCGCCAGCAGCTCGGAGGGTGGTGGAAACACCATATATTTT.

The chain employs TRBV27 and TRBJ2-7, with 7 positions matching TRBD2. This CDR3 is built from 15 residues. J lost 5 bases, V lost 2 bases, and 9 bases had no gene match. Per the germline V gene, CDR1 is MNHEY and CDR2 is SMNVEV (reference sequence). Written as DNA, the CDR3 is TGTGCCAGCAGTTTAAAGGGGACTGGGGGGGACGAGCAGTACTTC. Translated, it gives CASSLKGTGGDEQYF.